A selection of T cell receptor beta chains follows, all from one sample in a study of OX40 agonist ivuxolimab in advanced cancers. Profiled with immunoSEQ multiplex PCR; TCRdb holds only in-frame clones, not every one. The sample lists some 85,000 clones, over 75% seen once, with about 0.25% in the top ten. The source was CD4+ or CD8+ T cells sorted from blood, collected in a trial of the OX40 agonist ivuxolimab. Receptor source: an adult with an advanced solid tumor such as melanoma, head and neck, liver or kidney cancer. CDR3s include the opening cysteine and the closing phenylalanine or tryptophan. The D gene is left open where the match is weak. Clone size appears in some rows only: once, few, many, or a class for an expanded clone.

>-|-|TRBV20-1|TRBJ1-2
CSAPDNYGYTF
TGCAGTGCGCCGGACAACTATGGCTACACCTTC
>-|-|TRBV5-3|TRBJ2-2
CARSFCTNTGELFF
TGTGCCAGAAGCTTTTGCACAAACACCGGGGAGCTGTTTTTT
>TRBD1|-|TRBV19|TRBJ1-5
CASSIYTGGSNQPQHF
TGTGCCAGTAGTATTTATACAGGGGGAAGCAATCAGCCCCAGCATTTT
>TRBD2|-|TRBV5-6|TRBJ2-3
CASSREAYTQYF
TGTGCCAGCAGCCGGGAGGCATATACGCAGTATTTT
>TRBD1|-|TRBV5-1|TRBJ1-3
CASSLDRGVSGNTIYF
TGCGCCAGCAGCTTGGACAGGGGTGTCTCTGGAAACACCATATATTTT
>-|once|TRBV2|TRBJ2-1
CASRIQGSSYNEQFF
TGTGCCAGCAGAATACAGGGTAGCTCCTACAATGAGCAGTTCTTC
>-|-|TRBV2|TRBJ2-1
CASSGDSYNEQFF
TGTGCCAGCAGTGGGGATAGCTACAATGAGCAGTTCTTC
>-|-|TRBV28|TRBJ1-1
CASSFSGNREAFF
TGTGCCAGCAGTTTCTCTGGGAACAGGGAAGCTTTCTTT
>-|-|TRBV2|TRBJ1-1
CASGGQSEAFF
TGTGCCAGCGGAGGACAGTCTGAAGCTTTCTTT
>-|-|TRBV6-6|TRBJ1-2
CASSSQGTNYGYTF
TGTGCCAGCAGCTCGCAAGGTACTAACTATGGCTACACCTTC
>-|-|TRBV28|TRBJ2-3
CASRRDPSTDTQYF
TGTGCCAGCAGACGGGACCCTAGCACAGATACGCAGTATTTT
>-|-|TRBV5-1|TRBJ1-1
CASSIQAVNTEAFF
TGCGCCAGCAGCATACAGGCGGTGAACACTGAAGCTTTCTTT
>TRBD2|once|TRBV7-2|TRBJ2-1
CASSPLAGQQFF
TGTGCCAGCAGCCCCTTAGCGGGCCAGCAGTTCTTC
>-|-|TRBV14|TRBJ2-7
CASSQWIGPYEQYF
TGTGCCAGCAGCCAATGGATTGGACCCTACGAGCAGTACTTC
>TRBD2|-|TRBV2|TRBJ2-5
CASSEQGAGGPGETQYF
TGTGCCAGCAGTGAGCAAGGAGCGGGAGGGCCGGGGGAGACCCAGTACTTC
>TRBD1|-|TRBV15|TRBJ2-1
CATSRDRQGAYNEQFF
TGTGCCACCAGCAGAGACAGACAGGGGGCATACAATGAGCAGTTCTTC
>-|-|TRBV29-1|TRBJ1-1
CSADGPSPMNTEAFF
TGCAGCGCCGACGGGCCGAGTCCGATGAACACTGAAGCTTTCTTT
>TRBD1|-|TRBV28|TRBJ2-1
CASSLISVRQGRSNEQFF
TGTGCCAGCAGTTTAATCTCTGTGAGACAGGGGCGCAGTAATGAGCAGTTCTTC
>TRBD1|-|TRBV7-8|TRBJ1-2
CASSLQGESYGYTF
TGTGCCAGCAGCTTACAGGGGGAATCCTATGGCTACACCTTC
>TRBD2|-|TRBV5-1|TRBJ2-5
CASSLQLAGEGETQYF
TGCGCCAGCAGCCTCCAACTAGCGGGAGAGGGGGAGACCCAGTACTTC
>-|-|TRBV12-5|TRBJ2-3
CASGVALRTDTQYF
TGTGCTAGTGGGGTAGCGTTACGCACAGATACGCAGTATTTT
>TRBD1|-|TRBV5-4|TRBJ2-3
CASSPGFLQGLADTQYF
TGTGCCAGCAGCCCGGGTTTTCTACAGGGGCTGGCAGATACGCAGTATTTT
>-|-|TRBV19|TRBJ2-1
CATSTLPGGSSYNEQFF
TGTGCCACCTCGACCCTACCAGGGGGGAGCTCCTACAATGAGCAGTTCTTC
>TRBD2|-|TRBV6-1|TRBJ2-7
CASRPSGGSTYEQYF
TGTGCCAGCAGACCGAGTGGCGGGAGTACCTACGAGCAGTACTTC
>TRBD2|-|TRBV10-3|TRBJ2-7
CAIGEGRDEQYF
TGTGCCATCGGGGAGGGCCGGGACGAGCAGTACTTC
>-|-|TRBV15|TRBJ1-6
CATSRGQLGSPLHF
TGTGCCACCAGCAGGGGACAACTTGGGTCACCCCTCCACTTT
>-|-|TRBV25-1|TRBJ1-1
CASSVQENTEAFF
TGTGCCAGCAGTGTTCAGGAGAACACTGAAGCTTTCTTT
>TRBD2|-|TRBV5-5|TRBJ2-3
CASSLKSGRITDTQYF
TGTGCCAGCAGCTTAAAAAGCGGGAGGATCACAGATACGCAGTATTTT
>-|-|TRBV28|TRBJ2-1
CASGNNEQFF
TGTGCCAGCGGTAACAATGAGCAGTTCTTC
>TRBD1|-|TRBV6-6|TRBJ2-7
CASRAGTGIHEQYF
TGTGCCAGCAGGGCCGGGACAGGGATCCACGAGCAGTACTTC
>-|-|TRBV13|TRBJ1-1
CASSLQGRAEAFF
TGTGCCAGCAGCTTACAGGGTAGGGCTGAAGCTTTCTTT
>TRBD2|-|TRBV5-1|TRBJ2-1
CASSLSGVSSYNEQFF
TGCGCCAGCAGCTTAAGCGGGGTTAGCTCCTACAATGAGCAGTTCTTC
>-|-|TRBV7-2|TRBJ1-4
CASGRTNEKLFF
TGTGCCAGCGGGAGGACTAATGAAAAACTGTTTTTT
>TRBD2|-|TRBV10-2|TRBJ2-2
CASRLAGGSLTGELFF
TGCGCCAGCAGGCTAGCGGGAGGGAGTCTCACCGGGGAGCTGTTTTTT
>TRBD1|-|TRBV5-4|TRBJ2-7
CASSQDPRYGQGPPYEQYF
TGTGCCAGCAGCCAAGACCCTCGATACGGACAGGGACCCCCCTACGAGCAGTACTTC
>-|few|TRBV28|TRBJ1-2
CASATTAVFDRDGYTF
TGTGCCAGCGCTACGACAGCCGTATTCGATCGTGACGGCTACACCTTC
>-|-|TRBV18|TRBJ2-5
CASSPGTQETQYF
TGTGCCAGCTCACCGGGAACCCAAGAGACCCAGTACTTC
>TRBD1|-|TRBV27|TRBJ2-7
CASSLKGQFSYEQYF
TGTGCCAGCAGTTTAAAGGGACAGTTCTCCTACGAGCAGTACTTC
>-|-|TRBV28|TRBJ1-1
CASSLVWGMNTEAFF
TGTGCCAGCAGTTTAGTTTGGGGTATGAACACTGAAGCTTTCTTT
>-|-|TRBV5-1|TRBJ2-2
CASSLRAVNTGELFF
TGCGCCAGCAGCTTGCGGGCCGTGAACACCGGGGAGCTGTTTTTT
>-|-|TRBV6-5|TRBJ1-1
CASSSPRGTEAFF
TGTGCCAGCAGTTCCCCCCGGGGGACTGAAGCTTTCTTT
>-|-|TRBV15|TRBJ2-7
CATSRQKSLASEQYF
TGTGCCACCAGCAGACAGAAGTCTCTAGCTAGCGAGCAGTACTTC
>TRBD2|-|TRBV6-6|TRBJ2-1
CASSQLAGSYNEQFF
TGTGCCAGCAGCCAACTAGCGGGATCCTACAATGAGCAGTTCTTC
>TRBD1|-|TRBV7-8|TRBJ1-2
CASSRTGGLYGYTF
TGTGCCAGCAGCAGAACAGGGGGTCTCTATGGCTACACCTTC
>-|-|TRBV6-1|TRBJ1-5
CASRSNQPQHF
TGTGCCAGCCGGAGCAATCAGCCCCAGCATTTT
>TRBD1|-|TRBV4-1|TRBJ2-7
CASSQADRDYEQYF
TGCGCCAGCAGCCAAGCAGACAGGGACTACGAGCAGTACTTC
>-|-|TRBV19|TRBJ1-3
CASSGDIGNTIYF
TGTGCCAGTAGTGGGGACATCGGAAACACCATATATTTT
>-|once|TRBV27|TRBJ2-3
CASSRDSGSRTQYF
TGTGCCAGCAGTAGGGACTCGGGTTCGCGTACGCAGTATTTT
>-|-|TRBV7-8|TRBJ1-4
CASSLGHYSTNEKLFF
TGTGCCAGCAGCTTAGGACACTACTCAACTAATGAAAAACTGTTTTTT
>-|few|TRBV5-1|TRBJ1-2
CASSLESNYGYTF
TGCGCCAGCAGCTTGGAAAGTAACTATGGCTACACCTTC